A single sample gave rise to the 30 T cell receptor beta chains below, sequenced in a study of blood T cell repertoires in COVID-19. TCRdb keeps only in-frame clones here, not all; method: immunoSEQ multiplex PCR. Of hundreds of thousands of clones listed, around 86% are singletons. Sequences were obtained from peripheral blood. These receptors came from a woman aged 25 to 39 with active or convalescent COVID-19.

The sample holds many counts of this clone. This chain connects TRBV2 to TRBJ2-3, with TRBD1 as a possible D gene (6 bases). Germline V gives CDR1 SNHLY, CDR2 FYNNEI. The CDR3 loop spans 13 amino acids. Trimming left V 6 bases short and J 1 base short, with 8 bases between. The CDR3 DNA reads TGTGCCAGCAGCAGACAGGGCACAGATACGCAGTATTTT. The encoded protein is CASSRQGTDTQYF.

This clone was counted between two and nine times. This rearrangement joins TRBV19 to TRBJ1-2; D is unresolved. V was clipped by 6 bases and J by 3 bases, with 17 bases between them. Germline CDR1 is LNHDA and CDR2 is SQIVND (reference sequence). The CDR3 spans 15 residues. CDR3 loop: CASSAIRVGDYGYTF. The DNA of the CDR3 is TGTGCCAGTAGCGCCATTAGGGTGGGAGACTATGGCTACACCTTC.

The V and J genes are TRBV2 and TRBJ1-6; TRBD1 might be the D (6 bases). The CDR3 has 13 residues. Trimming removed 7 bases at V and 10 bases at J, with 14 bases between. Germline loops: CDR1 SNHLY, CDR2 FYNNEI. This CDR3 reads CASIRDTGSPLHF. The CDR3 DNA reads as TGTGCCAGCATCCGGGACACGGGGTCACCCCTCCACTTT.

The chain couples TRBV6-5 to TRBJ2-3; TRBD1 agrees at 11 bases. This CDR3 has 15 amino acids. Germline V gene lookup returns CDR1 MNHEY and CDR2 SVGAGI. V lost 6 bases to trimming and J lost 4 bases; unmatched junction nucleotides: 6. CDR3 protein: CASRLPGQGADTQYF. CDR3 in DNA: TGTGCCAGCAGACTCCCGGGACAGGGGGCAGATACGCAGTATTTT.

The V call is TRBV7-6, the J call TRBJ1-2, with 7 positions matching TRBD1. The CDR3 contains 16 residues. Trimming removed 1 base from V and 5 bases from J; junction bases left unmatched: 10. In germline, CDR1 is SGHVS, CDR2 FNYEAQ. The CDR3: CASSLGAIGTDYGYTF. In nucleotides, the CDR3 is TGTGCCAGCAGCTTAGGGGCCATCGGGACAGATTATGGCTACACCTTC.

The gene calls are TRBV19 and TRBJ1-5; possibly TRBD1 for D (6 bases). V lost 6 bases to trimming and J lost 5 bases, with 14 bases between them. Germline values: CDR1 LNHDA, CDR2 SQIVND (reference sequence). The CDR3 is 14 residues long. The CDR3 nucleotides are TGTGCCAGTAGGCCTGCAGGGGATCATCAGCCCCAGCATTTT. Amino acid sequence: CASRPAGDHQPQHF.

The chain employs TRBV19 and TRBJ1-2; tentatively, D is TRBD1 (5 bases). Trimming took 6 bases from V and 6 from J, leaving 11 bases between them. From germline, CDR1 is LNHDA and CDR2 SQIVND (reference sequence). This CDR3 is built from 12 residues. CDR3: CASRGGEHGYTF. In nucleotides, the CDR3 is TGTGCCAGTAGAGGAGGGGAGCATGGCTACACCTTC.

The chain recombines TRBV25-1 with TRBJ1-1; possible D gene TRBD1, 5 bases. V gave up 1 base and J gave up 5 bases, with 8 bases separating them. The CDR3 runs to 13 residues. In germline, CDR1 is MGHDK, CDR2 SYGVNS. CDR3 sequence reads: CASSESGGTEAFF. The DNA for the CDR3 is TGTGCCAGCAGTGAATCGGGGGGGACTGAAGCTTTCTTT.

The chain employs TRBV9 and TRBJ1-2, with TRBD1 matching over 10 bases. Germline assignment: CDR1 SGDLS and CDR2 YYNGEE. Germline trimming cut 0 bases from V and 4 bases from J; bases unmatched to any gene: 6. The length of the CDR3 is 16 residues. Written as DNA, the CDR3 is TGTGCCAGCAGCGTAGGAGGTGGACAGGGGGTCTATGGCTACACCTTC. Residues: CASSVGGGQGVYGYTF.

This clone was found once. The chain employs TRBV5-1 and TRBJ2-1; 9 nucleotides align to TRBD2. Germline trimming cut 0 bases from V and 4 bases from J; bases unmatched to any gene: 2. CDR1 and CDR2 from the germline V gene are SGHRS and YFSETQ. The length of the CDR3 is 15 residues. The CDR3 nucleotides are TGCGCCAGCAGCTTGGATCTAGCGGGGTACAATGAGCAGTTCTTC. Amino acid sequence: CASSLDLAGYNEQFF.

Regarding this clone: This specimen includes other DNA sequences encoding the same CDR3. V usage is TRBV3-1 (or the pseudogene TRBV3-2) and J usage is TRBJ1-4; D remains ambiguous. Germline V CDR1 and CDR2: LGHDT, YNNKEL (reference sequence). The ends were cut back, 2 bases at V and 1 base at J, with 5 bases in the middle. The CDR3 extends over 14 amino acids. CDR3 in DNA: TGTGCCAGCAGCCAACGAGGAACTAATGAAAAACTGTTTTTT. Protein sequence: CASSQRGTNEKLFF.

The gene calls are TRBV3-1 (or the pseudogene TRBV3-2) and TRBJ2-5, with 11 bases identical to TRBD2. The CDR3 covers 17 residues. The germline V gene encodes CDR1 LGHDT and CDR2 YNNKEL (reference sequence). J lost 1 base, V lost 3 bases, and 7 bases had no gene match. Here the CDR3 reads CASSQPRGTSGQETQYF. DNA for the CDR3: TGTGCCAGCAGCCAGCCTCGGGGGACTAGCGGCCAAGAGACCCAGTACTTC.

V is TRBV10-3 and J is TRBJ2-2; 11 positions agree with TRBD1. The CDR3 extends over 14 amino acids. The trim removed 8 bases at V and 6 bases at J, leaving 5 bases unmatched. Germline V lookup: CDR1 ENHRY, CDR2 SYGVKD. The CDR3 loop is CAIGQGAKAGELFF. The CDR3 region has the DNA TGTGCCATCGGACAGGGGGCGAAGGCCGGGGAGCTGTTTTTT.

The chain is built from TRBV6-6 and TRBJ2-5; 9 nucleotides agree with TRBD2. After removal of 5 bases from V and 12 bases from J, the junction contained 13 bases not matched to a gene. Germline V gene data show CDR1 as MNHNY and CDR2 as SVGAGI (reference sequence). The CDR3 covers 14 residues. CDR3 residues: CASSQSGGRVPKYF. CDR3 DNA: TGTGCCAGCAGTCAATCGGGCGGGAGGGTTCCAAAGTACTTC.

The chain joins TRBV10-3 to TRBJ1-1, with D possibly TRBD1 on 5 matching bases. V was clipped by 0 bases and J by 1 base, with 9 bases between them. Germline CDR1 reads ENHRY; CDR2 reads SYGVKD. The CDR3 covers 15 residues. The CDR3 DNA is TGTGCCATCAGTGAGTCTGGGGCCCGGAACACTGAAGCTTTCTTT. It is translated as CAISESGARNTEAFF.

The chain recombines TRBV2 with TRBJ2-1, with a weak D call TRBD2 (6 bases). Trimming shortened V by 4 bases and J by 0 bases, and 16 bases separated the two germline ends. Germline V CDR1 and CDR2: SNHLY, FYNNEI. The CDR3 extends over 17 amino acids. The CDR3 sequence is CASSASTSRSSYNEQFF. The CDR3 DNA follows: TGTGCCAGCAGTGCCTCAACTAGCAGGAGCTCCTACAATGAGCAGTTCTTC.

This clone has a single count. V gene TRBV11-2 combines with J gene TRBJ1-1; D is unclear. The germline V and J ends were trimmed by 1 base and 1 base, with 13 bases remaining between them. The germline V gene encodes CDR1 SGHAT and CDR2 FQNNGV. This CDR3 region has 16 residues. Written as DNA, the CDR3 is TGTGCCAGCAGCTTAGCCGCGGCGCAGCAGAACACTGAAGCTTTCTTT. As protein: CASSLAAAQQNTEAFF.

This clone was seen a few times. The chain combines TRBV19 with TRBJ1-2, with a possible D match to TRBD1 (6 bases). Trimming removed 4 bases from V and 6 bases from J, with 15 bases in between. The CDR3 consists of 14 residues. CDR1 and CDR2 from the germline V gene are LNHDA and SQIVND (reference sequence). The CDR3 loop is CASSTTDSINGYTF. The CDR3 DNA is TGTGCCAGTAGTACCACGGACAGTATCAATGGCTACACCTTC. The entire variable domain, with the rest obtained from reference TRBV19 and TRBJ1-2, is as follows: DGGITQSPKYLFRKEGQNVTLSCEQNLNHDAMYWYRQDPGQGLRLIYYSQIVNDFQKGDIAEGYSVSREKKESFPLTVTSAQKNPTAFYLCASSTTDSINGYTFGSGTRLTVV.

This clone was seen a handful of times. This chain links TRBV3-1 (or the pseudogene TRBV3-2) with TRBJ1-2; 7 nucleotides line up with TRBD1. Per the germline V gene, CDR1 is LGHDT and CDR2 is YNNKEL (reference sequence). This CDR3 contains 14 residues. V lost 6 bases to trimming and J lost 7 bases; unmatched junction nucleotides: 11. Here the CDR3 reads CASSPQGRSAGYTF. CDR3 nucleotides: TGTGCCAGCAGTCCACAGGGGAGGTCGGCTGGCTACACCTTC.

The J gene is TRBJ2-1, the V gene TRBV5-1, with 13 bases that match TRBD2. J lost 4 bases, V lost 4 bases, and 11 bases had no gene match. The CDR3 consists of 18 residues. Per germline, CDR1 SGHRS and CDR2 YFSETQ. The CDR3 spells CASSRTSGGLPDYNEQFF. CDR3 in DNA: TGCGCCAGCAGCCGGACTAGCGGGGGATTGCCCGATTACAATGAGCAGTTCTTC.

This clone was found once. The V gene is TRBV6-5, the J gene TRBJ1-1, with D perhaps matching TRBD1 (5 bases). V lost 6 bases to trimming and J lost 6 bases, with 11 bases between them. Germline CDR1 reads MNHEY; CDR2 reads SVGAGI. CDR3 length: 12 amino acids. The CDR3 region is CASRTAGAEAFF. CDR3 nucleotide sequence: TGTGCCAGCAGGACAGCTGGGGCTGAAGCTTTCTTT.

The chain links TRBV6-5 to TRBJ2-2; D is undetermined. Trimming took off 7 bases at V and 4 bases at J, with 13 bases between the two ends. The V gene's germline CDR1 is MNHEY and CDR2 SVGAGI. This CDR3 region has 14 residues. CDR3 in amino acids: CASTVDQRTGELFF. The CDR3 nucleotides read TGTGCCAGCACCGTCGACCAGCGCACCGGGGAGCTGTTTTTT.

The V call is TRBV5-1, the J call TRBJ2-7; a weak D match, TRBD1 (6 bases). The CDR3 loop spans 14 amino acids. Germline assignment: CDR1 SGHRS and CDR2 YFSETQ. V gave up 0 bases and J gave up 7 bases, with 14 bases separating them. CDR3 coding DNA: TGCGCCAGCAGCTTGGAATGGGGGCAAGGAGAGCAGTACTTC. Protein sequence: CASSLEWGQGEQYF.

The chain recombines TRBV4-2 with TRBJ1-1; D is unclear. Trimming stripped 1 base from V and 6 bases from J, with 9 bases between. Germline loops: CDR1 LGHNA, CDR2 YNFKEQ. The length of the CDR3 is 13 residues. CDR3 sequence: CASSQGEIAEAFF. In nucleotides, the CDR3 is TGTGCCAGCAGCCAAGGAGAGATAGCTGAAGCTTTCTTT.

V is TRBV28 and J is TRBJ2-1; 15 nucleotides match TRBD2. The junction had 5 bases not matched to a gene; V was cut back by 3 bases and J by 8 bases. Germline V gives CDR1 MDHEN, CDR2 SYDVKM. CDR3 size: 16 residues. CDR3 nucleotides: TGTGCCAGCAGTTTGGGGACTAGCGGGAGGAATGATGAGCAGTTCTTC. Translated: CASSLGTSGRNDEQFF.

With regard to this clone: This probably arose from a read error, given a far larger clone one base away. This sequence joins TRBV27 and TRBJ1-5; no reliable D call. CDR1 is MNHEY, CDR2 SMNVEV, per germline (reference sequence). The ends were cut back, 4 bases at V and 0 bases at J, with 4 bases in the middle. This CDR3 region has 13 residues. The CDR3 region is CASSYNSNQPQHF. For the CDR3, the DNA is TGTGCCAGCAGTTACAATAGCAATCAGCCCCAGCATTTT.

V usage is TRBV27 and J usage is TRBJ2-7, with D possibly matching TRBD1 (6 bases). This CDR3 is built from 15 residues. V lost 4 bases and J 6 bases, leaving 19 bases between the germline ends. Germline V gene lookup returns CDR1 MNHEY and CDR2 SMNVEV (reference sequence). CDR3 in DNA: TGTGCCAGCAGTTCGAAGCAGGGGATCGTTGGCGAGCAGTACTTC. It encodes CASSSKQGIVGEQYF.

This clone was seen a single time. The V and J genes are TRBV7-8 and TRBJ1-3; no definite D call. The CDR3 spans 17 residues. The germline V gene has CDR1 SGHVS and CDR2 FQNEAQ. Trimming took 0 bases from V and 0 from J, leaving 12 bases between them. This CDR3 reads CASSLATLRSSGNTIYF. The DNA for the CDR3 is TGTGCCAGCAGCTTAGCCACGTTGAGGAGCTCTGGAAACACCATATATTTT.

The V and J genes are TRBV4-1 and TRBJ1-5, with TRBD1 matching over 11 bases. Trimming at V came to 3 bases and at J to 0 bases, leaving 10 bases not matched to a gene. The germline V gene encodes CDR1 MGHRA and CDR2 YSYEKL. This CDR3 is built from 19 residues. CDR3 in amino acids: CASSQTPGQGDYSNQPQHF. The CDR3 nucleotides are TGCGCCAGCAGCCAGACCCCGGGACAGGGGGATTATAGCAATCAGCCCCAGCATTTT.

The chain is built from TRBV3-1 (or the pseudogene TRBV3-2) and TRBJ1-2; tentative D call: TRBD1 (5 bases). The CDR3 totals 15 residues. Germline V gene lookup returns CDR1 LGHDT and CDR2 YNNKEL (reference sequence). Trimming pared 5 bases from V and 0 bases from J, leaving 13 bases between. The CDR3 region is CASSSQGGANYGYTF. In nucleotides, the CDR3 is TGTGCCAGCAGCTCTCAGGGAGGAGCTAACTATGGCTACACCTTC.